This T cell receptor (beta chain) was captured by sequencing in a study of shared clonotypes between healthy human individuals. Only Caucasian adults living in Nashville, Tennessee served as donors. TCRdb's copy holds only in-frame clones and misses some; the assay was immunoSEQ multiplex PCR. Here the sample spans a few million clones, 93% being singletons. The sequencing input was naive CD4+ T cells from PBMCs. The subset denotes: CD45RA+ positively selected. The receptor comes from a man aged 18 to 30 in good health. Some clones in this sample may be carry-over from other donors' samples.

CDR3 sequence reads: CASSLVTGEAGELFF. The CDR3 region has the DNA TGTGCCAGCAGCTTAGTTACGGGAGAGGCCGGGGAGCTGTTTTTT. The chain is built from TRBV7-9 and TRBJ2-2, with D maybe TRBD2 (6 bases). The ends were cut back, 1 base at V and 6 bases at J, with 12 bases in the middle. Germline V gene sequence: CDR1 SEHNR, CDR2 FQNEAQ (reference sequence). The CDR3 extends over 15 amino acids.